The next 25 T cell receptor beta chains were all read from a single sample in a study of response to subunit inactivated influenza vaccine. TCRdb re-derived calls from the RT-PCR reads in MiXCR, one entry per CDR3 protein. The sample consists of a few hundred thousand distinct CDR3 sequences, 12% to 15% of them appearing once. Specimen: PBMCs from blood, collected 11 to 12 days after vaccination. The receptors stem from a man aged 50-59 years who received an inactivated influenza vaccine.

This chain joins TRBV20-1 and TRBJ2-3; D uncertain. The CDR3 loop spans 12 amino acids. Germline lookup yields CDR1 DFQATT and CDR2 SNEGSKA (reference sequence). The V gene lost 3 bases and the J gene lost 3 bases, with 7 bases spanning the gap. The CDR3 here is CSASVGTDTQYF. The CDR3 region has the DNA TGCAGTGCTAGTGTTGGGACAGATACGCAGTATTTT.

A few counts support this clonotype. This chain connects TRBV20-1 to TRBJ2-4, with D perhaps TRBD2 (6 bases). The CDR3 consists of 13 residues. The germline V gene has CDR1 DFQATT and CDR2 SNEGSKA (reference sequence). V lost 6 bases and J lost 3, with 12 bases in between. The CDR3 here is CSALASNKNIQYF. The CDR3 nucleotides are TGCAGTGCACTAGCCTCGAACAAAAACATTCAGTACTTC.

This clonotype has more than one count but fewer than ten. CDR3 nucleotide sequence: TGTGCCAGCAGCCCGACAGGGGGTGGGCCAGAGACCCAGTACTTC. This encodes CASSPTGGGPETQYF. V is TRBV7-8 and J is TRBJ2-5; 9 bases are a match to TRBD1. Trimming took 5 bases from V and 4 from J; bases not matched to a gene: 8. This CDR3 contains 15 residues. The germline gives CDR1 SGHVS, CDR2 FQNEAQ.

On this clonotype itself: One end of the junction varies from germline; a read error may be responsible. This chain links TRBV7-9 with TRBJ1-1, with D maybe TRBD1 (6 bases). This CDR3 contains 14 residues. Per germline, CDR1 SEHNR and CDR2 FQNEAQ (reference sequence). CDR3 region: CASSLQGFNTEAFF. The DNA of the CDR3 is TGTGCCAGCAGCTTGCAGGGGTTCAACACTGAAGCGTTCTTT.

This clonotype has just a few counts. The chain couples TRBV15 to TRBJ2-7, with 7 bases that match TRBD1. The V gene's germline CDR1 is LNHNV and CDR2 YYDKDF (reference sequence). The CDR3 loop spans 14 amino acids. V was pared by 3 bases and J by 0 bases, with 2 bases of the junction left unmatched. CDR3 sequence: CATSRTGSSYEQYF. Here the CDR3 DNA reads TGTGCCACCAGCAGGACAGGGAGCTCCTACGAGCAGTACTTC.

The sample holds a few counts of this clonotype. The chain is built from TRBV7-3 and TRBJ2-7; 7 bases are shared with TRBD1. This CDR3 spans 13 amino acids. Germline V lookup: CDR1 SGHTA, CDR2 FQGTGA. Losses at the gene ends were 5 bases for V and 5 bases for J; bases not matched to a gene: 6. The CDR3 protein is CASSRDSGNEQYF. CDR3 nucleotide sequence: TGTGCCAGCAGCCGGGACAGCGGTAACGAGCAGTACTTC.

Worth noting for this clonotype: This could be a read error, since a much larger clone is one nucleotide away. The gene calls are TRBV6-1 and TRBJ2-1; D unresolved. Germline CDR1 MNHNS, CDR2 SASEGT. Trimming took off 2 bases at V and 4 bases at J, with 9 bases between the two ends. There are 14 residues in the CDR3. CDR3 amino acids: CASSEPEQYNEQFF. CDR3 DNA sequence: TGTGCCAGCAGTGAACCGGAACAGTACAATGAGCAGTTCTTC.

This clonotype was found once. DNA for the CDR3: TGTGCCAGCAGTTACTGGGACAGGGGCAAAAATGAGCAGTTCTTC. Protein: CASSYWDRGKNEQFF. J is TRBJ2-1 and V is TRBV6-5; 10 bases fit TRBD1. Germline V gives CDR1 MNHEY, CDR2 SVGAGI. The CDR3 covers 15 residues. Unmatched junction bases numbered 4, after V lost 1 base and J lost 7 bases.

V gene TRBV6-2 or TRBV6-3 combines with J gene TRBJ2-1; unclear D gene. Trimming left V 5 bases short and J 4 bases short, with 9 bases between. Germline CDR1 is MNHEY and CDR2 is SVGEGT. This CDR3 spans 13 amino acids. The DNA for the CDR3 is TGTGCCAGCAGTGTAGAGGCTTACAATGAGCAGTTCTTC. It encodes CASSVEAYNEQFF.

This clonotype appeared a few times. The chain combines TRBV11-1 with TRBJ2-1, with 9 bases lining up with TRBD1. This CDR3 spans 18 amino acids. Germline CDR1 and CDR2: SGHAT and FQDESV (reference sequence). The ends lost 3 bases at V and 0 bases at J; junction bases unmatched: 9. The chain's CDR3 is CASSFRQGGPSSYNEQFF. DNA for the CDR3: TGTGCCAGCAGCTTTCGACAGGGGGGGCCGAGCTCCTACAATGAGCAGTTCTTC. The full variable domain, with the rest looked up from reference TRBV11-1 and TRBJ2-1, is EAEVAQSPRYKITEKSQAVAFWCDPISGHATLYWYRQILGQGPELLVQFQDESVVDDSQLPKDRFSAERLKGVDSTLKIQPAELGDSAMYLCASSFRQGGPSSYNEQFFGPGTRLTVL.

The rearrangement links TRBV5-5 to TRBJ2-3; 8 bases are shared with TRBD1. Germline CDR1 reads SGHKS; CDR2 reads YYEKEE (reference sequence). This CDR3 region has 14 residues. Trimming took 4 bases from V and 5 from J; bases not matched to a gene: 6. The CDR3 reads CASSLNTGGDTQYF. The CDR3 coding sequence is TGTGCCAGCAGCCTTAATACAGGGGGAGATACGCAGTATTTT.

The V call is TRBV7-6, the J call TRBJ1-5, with 7 bases aligning to TRBD1. J was trimmed by 1 base and V by 1 base; bases with no gene match: 4. This CDR3 contains 16 residues. Germline CDR1 and CDR2: SGHVS and FNYEAQ. The CDR3, as DNA: TGTGCCAGCAGCTTAGGGTCAGGGGGAAGCAATCAGCCCCAGCATTTT. Translated, it gives CASSLGSGGSNQPQHF. Combining the CDR3 with reference TRBV7-6 and TRBJ1-5 gives the whole variable domain GAGVSQSPRYKVTKRGQDVALRCDPISGHVSLYWYRQALGQGPEFLTYFNYEAQQDKSGLPNDRFSAERPEGSISTLTIQRTEQRDSAMYRCASSLGSGGSNQPQHFGDGTRLSIL.

CDR3 amino acids: CASSRGTGASAGELFF. The DNA for the CDR3 is TGTGCCAGCAGCCGAGGGACAGGCGCCTCGGCCGGGGAGCTGTTTTTT. This chain connects TRBV3-1 to TRBJ2-2; TRBD1 agrees at 8 bases. Germline CDR1 is LGHDT and CDR2 is YNNKEL (reference sequence). This CDR3 is built from 16 residues. V was clipped by 4 bases and J by 6 bases; unmatched bases: 10.

This clonotype has just a few counts. The chain combines TRBV7-9 with TRBJ2-4; 13 bases are a match to TRBD2. Losses at the gene ends were 6 bases for V and 4 bases for J; bases not matched to a gene: 3. The CDR3 runs 15 residues. The germline V gene has CDR1 SEHNR and CDR2 FQNEAQ (reference sequence). The CDR3 nucleotides read TGTGCCAGCAGACCGGGACTAGCGGGGAAAAACATTCAGTACTTC. It encodes CASRPGLAGKNIQYF.

This chain joins TRBV7-9 and TRBJ1-2, with 8 bases that match TRBD1. Germline trimming cut 4 bases from V and 7 bases from J; bases unmatched to any gene: 8. This CDR3 is 14 amino acids long. Germline V gives CDR1 SEHNR, CDR2 FQNEAQ (reference sequence). The CDR3 sequence: CASSSSGTGFGYTF. CDR3 DNA: TGTGCCAGCAGCTCCTCCGGGACAGGTTTTGGCTACACCTTC.

The gene calls are TRBV18 and TRBJ2-1; possibly TRBD2 for D (5 bases). CDR3 length: 14 amino acids. CDR1 KGHSH and CDR2 LQKENI come from the germline V gene. Trimming pared 0 bases from V and 6 bases from J, leaving 9 bases between. In DNA, the CDR3 is TGTGCCAGCTCACCACCATCGGGGTCCAATGAGCAGTTCTTC. Encoded protein: CASSPPSGSNEQFF.

This clonotype has more than one count but fewer than ten. V and J are TRBV7-2 and TRBJ2-7; 7 positions agree with TRBD1. Germline assignment: CDR1 SGHTA and CDR2 FQGNSA. V lost 7 bases to trimming and J lost 4 bases; unmatched junction nucleotides: 10. The CDR3 consists of 14 residues. The CDR3 DNA follows: TGTGCCAGCACCCATTCAGGGGGAAATTACGAGCAGTACTTC. Translation: CASTHSGGNYEQYF.

This chain joins TRBV11-2 and TRBJ2-5; TRBD1 aligns across 9 bases. CDR1 SGHAT and CDR2 FQNNGV come from the germline V gene. The CDR3 is made up of 15 amino acids. V gave up 5 bases and J gave up 4 bases; unmatched junction bases: 8. DNA of the CDR3: TGTGCCAGCAGCATTAACAGGGGGCCGGGAGAGACCCAGTACTTC. This encodes CASSINRGPGETQYF.

This clonotype was seen a few times. V and J are TRBV12-3 or TRBV12-4 and TRBJ2-1, with unresolved D. The germline V and J ends were trimmed by 6 bases and 7 bases, with 19 bases remaining between them. This CDR3 contains 15 residues. CDR3 residues: CASSIPGSPKNEQFF. CDR3 nucleotides: TGTGCCAGCAGCATCCCGGGTTCCCCGAAGAATGAGCAGTTCTTC.

About this clonotype: Its ends do not fully match the called genes, so a read error is possible. The genes are TRBV7-2 and TRBJ2-7; D uncertain. Germline CDR1 and CDR2: SGHTA and FQGNSA. The CDR3 has 13 residues. This CDR3 reads CASSLADDRESHF. The DNA for the CDR3 is TGTGCCAGCAGCTTAGCGGATGATCGAGAATCGCACTTC.

This chain links TRBV20-1 with TRBJ2-1; TRBD2 might be the D (7 bases). Germline CDR1 and CDR2: DFQATT and SNEGSKA (reference sequence). V lost 6 bases and J 7 bases, leaving 22 bases between the germline ends. The CDR3 is 15 amino acids. CDR3 bases: TGCAGTGCACCGAGGGGGGGGGCCTCTAGGAATGAGCAGTTCTTC. Translating it yields CSAPRGGASRNEQFF.

This clonotype was picked up a small number of times. The V gene is TRBV10-3, the J gene TRBJ2-3, with 12 bases lining up with TRBD2. The CDR3 contains 14 residues. Germline V gene sequence: CDR1 ENHRY, CDR2 SYGVKD. With 10 bases clipped from V and 4 bases from J, the junction kept 6 bases outside the gene matches. CDR3 residues: CASRLAGAADTQYF. The CDR3 DNA reads TGTGCCAGCCGACTAGCGGGGGCCGCAGATACGCAGTATTTT.

This clonotype was recorded a few times. The chain employs TRBV10-3 and TRBJ2-1, with TRBD2 identical over 10 bases. Germline V gene sequence: CDR1 ENHRY, CDR2 SYGVKD. The CDR3 runs 15 residues. V shed 0 bases, J shed 9 bases, and the junction held 5 bases outside the gene matches. The CDR3, as DNA: TGTGCCATCAGTGAGTCCAGCGGGGGGGCTTTTGAGCAGTTCTTC. Encoded protein: CAISESSGGAFEQFF.

The chain employs TRBV12-3 or TRBV12-4 and TRBJ2-7; 10 bases are shared with TRBD2. CDR3 size: 14 residues. After removal of 7 bases from V and 5 bases from J, the junction contained 8 bases not matched to a gene. The DNA of the CDR3 is TGTGCCAGCACCCTACTAGCGGGACCCCACGAGCAGTACTTC. It is translated as CASTLLAGPHEQYF.

The chain links TRBV7-9 to TRBJ2-7, with D perhaps TRBD1 (5 bases). From germline, CDR1 is SEHNR and CDR2 FQNEAQ (reference sequence). CDR3 length: 14 amino acids. V lost 4 bases and J lost 2, with 12 bases in between. The CDR3 sequence is CASSWPGKPYEQYF. CDR3 in DNA: TGTGCCAGCAGCTGGCCAGGGAAACCCTACGAGCAGTACTTC.